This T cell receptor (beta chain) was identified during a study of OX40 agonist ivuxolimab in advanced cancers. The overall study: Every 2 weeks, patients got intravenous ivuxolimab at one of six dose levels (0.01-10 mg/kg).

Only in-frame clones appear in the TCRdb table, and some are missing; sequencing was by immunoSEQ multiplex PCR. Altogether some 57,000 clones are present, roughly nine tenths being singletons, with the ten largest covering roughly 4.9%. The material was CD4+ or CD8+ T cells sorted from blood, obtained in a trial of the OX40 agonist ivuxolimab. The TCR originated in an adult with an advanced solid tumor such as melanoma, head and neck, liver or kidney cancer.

The CDR3, as DNA: TGTGCCAGCAGCCTAGCCGGACAGGGATTCTACGAGCAGTACTTC. Protein: CASSLAGQGFYEQYF. The genes are TRBV11-2 and TRBJ2-7; 8 nucleotides line up with TRBD1. The germline CDR1 and CDR2 sequences are SGHAT and FQNNGV. The CDR3 is made up of 15 amino acids. With V trimmed by 5 bases and J by 3 bases, 9 bases remained unmatched.